The following is a TCR beta chain sequence with its context. The V and J ends lost 1 base and 6 bases respectively, with 13 bases between them. There are 15 residues in the CDR3. Germline V gene data show CDR1 as SGHTA and CDR2 as FQGNSA. Via MiXCR, TCRdb re-called the RT-PCR reads, giving one row per CDR3 protein. The table has roughly 200,000 distinct CDR3 sequences, 41% seen once. The data were obtained in a study of patients and donors after allogeneic stem cell transplantation. The chain joins TRBV7-2 to TRBJ2-1; a possible D gene is TRBD1 (5 bases). The specimen was blood, either unsorted or a sorted T cell fraction (not recorded which). The source is a human donor who was either an allogeneic HSCT recipient or a stem cell or donor lymphocyte infusion donor (not recorded which). It is not recorded whose cells these are; they may come from a transplant donor. This CDR3 is CASSLGGLHPNEQFF. The CDR3 nucleotides are TGTGCCAGCAGCTTAGGGGGCTTGCACCCCAATGAGCAGTTCTTC. The whole variable domain, remainder taken from reference TRBV7-2 and TRBJ2-1, is GAGVSQSPSNKVTEKGKDVELRCDPISGHTALYWYRQSLGQGLEFLIYFQGNSAPDKSGLPSDRFSAERTGGSVSTLTIQRTQQEDSAVYLCASSLGGLHPNEQFFGPGTRLTVL.